Presented here are 7 T cell receptor beta chains from one specimen sequenced in a study of response to subunit inactivated influenza vaccine. TCRdb reprocessed the RT-PCR reads with MiXCR, giving one entry per CDR3 protein. The profile shows hundreds of thousands of distinct CDR3 sequences, about an eighth of them singletons. Source: PBMCs from blood, taken 40 to 50 days after vaccination. The receptors here all came from a man between 45 and 60 years old who received an inactivated influenza vaccine.

This clonotype has more than one count but fewer than ten. This chain links TRBV24-1 with TRBJ2-2; no reliable D call. The germline gives CDR1 KGHDR, CDR2 SFDVKD. The CDR3 runs 14 residues. Trimming stripped 5 bases from V and 7 bases from J, with 13 bases between. The chain's CDR3 is CATSATISGGELFF. The CDR3 DNA reads TGTGCCACCAGTGCAACTATCTCTGGCGGGGAGCTGTTTTTT.

This clonotype has only a few counts. The V call is TRBV15, the J call TRBJ2-5; tentatively, D is TRBD1 or TRBD2 (5 bases each). V lost 5 bases and J 5 bases, leaving 18 bases between the germline ends. This CDR3 contains 15 residues. Germline-derived CDR1 and CDR2 are LNHNV and YYDKDF (reference sequence). CDR3: CATSLESRDRETQYF. The CDR3 coding sequence is TGTGCCACCAGCCTAGAATCCAGGGACCGGGAGACCCAGTACTTC.

This clonotype was recorded many times. This chain joins TRBV7-2 and TRBJ2-1, with 9 bases lining up with TRBD2. The CDR3 totals 16 residues. Per germline, CDR1 SGHTA and CDR2 FQGNSA. V dropped 0 bases and J dropped 9; count of bases not matched to a gene: 9. As DNA, the CDR3 is TGTGCCAGCAGCTTAGCGGGTGGGCTAGCGGGGCGTGAGCAGTTCTTC. Protein sequence: CASSLAGGLAGREQFF.

The V call is TRBV29-1, the J call TRBJ1-2; 9 positions agree with TRBD1. This CDR3 region has 13 residues. Trimming removed 5 bases from V and 3 bases from J; junction bases left unmatched: 4. CDR1 and CDR2 from the germline V gene are SQVTM and ANQGSEA. The DNA of the CDR3 is TGCAGCGTTACCGACAGGGGGGACTATGGCTACACCTTC. This translates into CSVTDRGDYGYTF.

The V gene is TRBV11-3, the J gene TRBJ2-1; D unresolved. This CDR3 spans 14 amino acids. The V end was cut by 0 bases, the J end by 5 bases, with 8 bases between. Germline V gene sequence: CDR1 SGHNT, CDR2 YENEEA. The CDR3 is CASSLDRTDNEQFF. Here the CDR3 DNA reads TGTGCCAGCAGCTTAGATAGAACCGACAATGAGCAGTTCTTC.

The chain combines TRBV5-1 with TRBJ2-7; D may correspond to TRBD1 or TRBD2 (5 bases each). V lost 4 bases, J lost 3 bases, and 17 bases lay in between. CDR3 length: 15 amino acids. The V gene's germline CDR1 is SGHRS and CDR2 YFSETQ. This chain's CDR3 is CASSPQGPPIYEQYF. The CDR3 bases are TGCGCCAGCAGCCCCCAGGGACCCCCTATCTACGAGCAGTACTTC.

This clonotype was seen more than once but under ten times. The chain employs TRBV28 and TRBJ2-6; the D gene is possibly TRBD2 (5 bases). The CDR3 has 16 residues. Germline V gene lookup returns CDR1 MDHEN and CDR2 SYDVKM. The V and J ends lost 2 bases and 4 bases respectively, with 12 bases between them. The CDR3 sequence is CASSLVGVRGANVLTF. CDR3 DNA: TGTGCCAGCAGTTTAGTGGGAGTGAGAGGGGCCAACGTCCTGACTTTC.